One sample yielded the 11 T cell receptor beta chains listed below, sequenced in a study of beta chain features in type 1 diabetes (dated 2018 in TCRdb). The method was the immunoSEQ multiplex PCR assay. The entire isolated RNA was reverse transcribed using the High Capacity cDNA Reverse Transcription Kit, and thus expressed TCRB transcripts were sequenced. Here the immuneACCESS table is served through TCRdb, limited to in-frame sequences with V and J called. Missing clones are a known gap in these copies; in checked studies unresolved V genes cover under half, and the rest lacks a known reason. Recorded for this sample are roughly 150,000 clones; approximately 9% of them occurred a single time. The biggest ten clones account for approximately 0.56% of the sample. What the work shows at the level of the full study, not this receptor alone: Type 1 diabetes patients showed a moderate but significant shortening of TCRB CDR3 length in all four CD4+ subsets.

Their recognized antigens are unknown. The specimen was central memory CD4+ T cells from blood. All receptors come from a woman aged 18-29 years with type 1 diabetes.

The CDR3 region is CSALGRETQYF. The CDR3 nucleotides read TGCAGTGCCCTCGGGAGGGAGACCCAGTACTTC. The chain combines TRBV20-1 with TRBJ2-5; 7 nucleotides align to TRBD2. CDR1 and CDR2 (germline): DFQATT, SNEGSKA (reference sequence). This CDR3 is built from 11 residues. The junction had 3 bases not matched to a gene; V was cut back by 6 bases and J by 5 bases.

The chain joins TRBV15 to TRBJ2-2; D ambiguous. This CDR3 is 13 amino acids long. Between the trimmed V and J ends, which lost 6 bases and 4 bases, there was a span of 9 bases. CDR1 is LNHNV, CDR2 YYDKDF, per germline (reference sequence). The CDR3 coding sequence is TGTGCCACCAGGACCAGCGCCACCGGGGAGCTGTTTTTT. The encoded protein is CATRTSATGELFF.

The chain employs TRBV6-1 and TRBJ2-4, with D possibly being TRBD1 (5 bases). V was shortened by 3 bases and J by 0 bases, with 9 bases between the two germline ends. CDR3 length: 15 residues. The germline V gene encodes CDR1 MNHNS and CDR2 SASEGT. CDR3 bases: TGTGCCAGCAGTGATGGACACCTAGCCAAAAACATTCAGTACTTC. It encodes CASSDGHLAKNIQYF.

The CDR3 sequence: CAWSVRGEQFF. CDR3 bases: TGTGCCTGGAGTGTGCGAGGGGAGCAGTTCTTC. The J gene is TRBJ2-1, the V gene TRBV30, with D possibly matching TRBD2 (5 bases). Germline V gives CDR1 GTSNPN, CDR2 SVGIG (reference sequence). The CDR3 is made up of 11 amino acids. Trimming took off 0 bases at V and 10 bases at J, with 7 bases between the two ends. The complete variable domain, with remaining parts taken from reference TRBV30 and TRBJ2-1, reads SQTIHQWPATLVQPVGSPLSLECTVEGTSNPNLYWYRQAAGRGLQLLFYSVGIGQISSEVPQNLSASRPQDRQFILSSKKLLLSDSGFYLCAWSVRGEQFFGPGTRLTVL.

This chain connects TRBV5-1 to TRBJ1-2; no reliable D call. The germline CDR1 and CDR2 sequences are SGHRS and YFSETQ. Trimming shortened V by 0 bases and J by 4 bases, and 10 bases separated the two germline ends. This CDR3 is built from 14 residues. The CDR3 DNA reads TGCGCCAGCAGCTTGGACCCGGGTCCCTATGGCTACACCTTC. Residues: CASSLDPGPYGYTF. Filled out from reference TRBV5-1 and TRBJ1-2, the complete variable domain reads KAGVTQTPRYLIKTRGQQVTLSCSPISGHRSVSWYQQTPGQGLQFLFEYFSETQRNKGNFPGRFSGRQFSNSRSEMNVSTLELGDSALYLCASSLDPGPYGYTFGSGTRLTVV.

This clone was picked up a small number of times. The rearrangement uses TRBV6-6 and TRBJ1-1; D is perhaps TRBD1 (6 bases). Trimming took off 6 bases at V and 1 base at J, with 9 bases between the two ends. The CDR3 extends over 13 amino acids. The germline V gene has CDR1 MNHNY and CDR2 SVGAGI (reference sequence). In DNA, the CDR3 is TGTGCCAGCAGGGAGACAGGGAACACTGAAGCTTTCTTT. Residues: CASRETGNTEAFF.

V is TRBV11-2 and J is TRBJ1-2, with D perhaps TRBD1 (5 bases). Germline lookup yields CDR1 SGHAT and CDR2 FQNNGV. This CDR3 has 12 residues. V gave up 5 bases and J gave up 13 bases, with 17 bases separating them. CDR3 residues: CASSSAGRMPTF. The CDR3 region has the DNA TGTGCCAGCAGCAGTGCAGGGAGGATGCCCACCTTC. Full variable domain (outside the CDR3, taken from reference TRBV11-2 and TRBJ1-2): EAGVAQSPRYKIIEKRQSVAFWCNPISGHATLYWYQQILGQGPKLLIQFQNNGVVDDSQLPKDRFSAERLKGVDSTLKIQPAKLEDSAVYLCASSSAGRMPTFGSGTRLTVV.

This clone was seen more than once but under ten times. This sequence joins TRBV18 and TRBJ2-5, with D unresolved. This CDR3 spans 15 amino acids. Trimming took 3 bases from V and 2 from J, leaving 13 bases between them. Germline loops: CDR1 KGHSH, CDR2 LQKENI. CDR3 sequence reads: CASSPSTSVQETQYF. In DNA, the CDR3 is TGTGCCAGCTCACCCTCCACTTCGGTGCAAGAGACCCAGTACTTC.

V is TRBV7-8 and J is TRBJ2-2, with no clear D. From germline, CDR1 is SGHVS and CDR2 FQNEAQ. V was clipped by 1 base and J by 3 bases, with 3 bases between them. The CDR3 spans 13 residues. The CDR3 here is CASSLVDTGELFF. CDR3 coding DNA: TGTGCCAGCAGCTTAGTCGACACCGGGGAGCTGTTTTTT. The full variable domain, its missing parts supplied by reference TRBV7-8 and TRBJ2-2, is GAGVSQSPRYKVAKRGQDVALRCDPISGHVSLFWYQQALGQGPEFLTYFQNEAQLDKSGLPSDRFFAERPEGSVSTLKIQRTQQEDSAVYLCASSLVDTGELFFGEGSRLTVL.

The CDR3 sequence is CASSEYSGGPYNEQFF. DNA for the CDR3: TGTGCCAGCTCGGAATATAGCGGAGGACCATACAATGAGCAGTTCTTC. The V and J genes are TRBV5-4 and TRBJ2-1; D might be TRBD2 (6 bases). Per the germline V gene, CDR1 is SGHNT and CDR2 is YYREEE (reference sequence). V was clipped by 7 bases and J by 4 bases, with 21 bases between them. The CDR3 covers 16 residues.

The CDR3 here is CASSLGQGNTEAFF. The CDR3 DNA sequence: TGTGCCAGCTCACTGGGACAGGGGAACACTGAAGCTTTCTTT. The gene calls are TRBV18 and TRBJ1-1; 9 bases line up with TRBD1. V lost 4 bases and J lost 1; bases outside the gene matches: 1. CDR1 is KGHSH and CDR2 is LQKENI in the germline V gene. The length of the CDR3 is 14 residues.